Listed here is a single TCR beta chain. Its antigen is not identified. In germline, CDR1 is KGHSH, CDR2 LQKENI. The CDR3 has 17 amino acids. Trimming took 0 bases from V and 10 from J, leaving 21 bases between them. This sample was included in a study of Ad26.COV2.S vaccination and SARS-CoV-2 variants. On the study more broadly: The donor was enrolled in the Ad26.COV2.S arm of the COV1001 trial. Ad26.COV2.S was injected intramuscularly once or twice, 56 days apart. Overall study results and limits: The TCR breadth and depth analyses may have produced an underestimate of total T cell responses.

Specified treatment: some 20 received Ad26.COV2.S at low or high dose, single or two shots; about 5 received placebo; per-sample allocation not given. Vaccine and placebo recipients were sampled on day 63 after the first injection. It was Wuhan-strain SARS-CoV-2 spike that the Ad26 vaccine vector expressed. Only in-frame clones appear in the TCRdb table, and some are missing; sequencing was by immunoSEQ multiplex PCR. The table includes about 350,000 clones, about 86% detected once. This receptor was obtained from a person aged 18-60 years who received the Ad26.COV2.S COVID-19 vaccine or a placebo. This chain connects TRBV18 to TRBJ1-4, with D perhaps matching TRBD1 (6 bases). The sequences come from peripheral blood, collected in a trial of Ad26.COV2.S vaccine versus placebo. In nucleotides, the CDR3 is TGTGCCAGCTCACCACCCGGGGGCCTCCTAAACTCCGGAAAACTGTTTTTT. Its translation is CASSPPGGLLNSGKLFF.